Sequencing of this T cell receptor (beta chain) was carried out in a study of cytomegalovirus exposure and HLA in healthy donors. Notes on the study in general: Trimming of TCR beta V- and J-genes showed a link, identified in a later analysis, to a missense DCLRE1C variant. A later analysis showed TCR association rates differing by HLA locus, peaking at DRB1 and lowest at HLA-C. It was confirmed in vitro that three of the CMV-associated chains were specific for CMV antigens.

In germline, CDR1 is MNHEY, CDR2 SMNVEV (reference sequence). The V and J ends lost 0 bases and 5 bases respectively, with 19 bases between them. This CDR3 is 17 amino acids long. As for this clone: Its matching antigen is unknown.

A multiplex PCR was run with 60 Vbeta primers and 13 Jbeta primers. Original data processing: Unique TCR beta chains totaled about 73 million in a later count, with approximately 11 million of them shared. Produced via immunoSEQ multiplex PCR; TCRdb's table is partial and in-frame only. V and J calls plus clone size are reproduced from that table; the DNA served to infer D and trimming. The profile shows 95,000 to 150,000 clones, over 75% of them singletons. The TCR originated in a woman aged 18-29 years in good health and CMV-seronegative. The chain couples TRBV27 to TRBJ1-2; D is unclear. Sequenced material: PBMCs. CDR3 sequence (DNA): TGTGCCAGCAGTTTATCGGGTCCGGAGGGCCCGAGGTATGGCTACACCTTC. Amino acid sequence: CASSLSGPEGPRYGYTF.